This T cell receptor (beta chain) was captured by sequencing in a study of CXCR3-negative and CXCR3-positive naive CD8 T cells. Naivety in CD8+ T cells corresponded to a CD45RO-CCR7+CD27+CD95- phenotype. Notes on the study in general: CXCR3-negative naive cells had less hydrophobic TRB CDR3s than did CXCR3-positive naive cells. TRB CDR3 properties were used to infer TCR strength, and surface CD5 was comparable between naive subsets. Memory cells showed distinct TRBV-TRBJ patterns, while the two naive subsets matched.

For this clonotype: The target antigen is unknown.

The germline CDR1 and CDR2 sequences are SGHAT and FQNNGV. CDR3 length: 12 residues. Libraries of TRB cDNA were made by 5' RACE and carried UMIs. Using the 5' RACE reads, TCRdb records one entry per CDR3 protein without DNA. The clone table shows around 160,000 distinct CDR3 sequences, with the ten largest holding 0.25% to 0.3%. V usage is TRBV11-2 and J usage is TRBJ2-7; TCRdb calls TRBD1, which cannot be checked without DNA. The TCR comes from a human donor in good health. Some clones in this sample may be carry-over from other donors' samples. Input material: naive CXCR3+ CD8+ T cells from blood. Subset denoted: CD45RO-CCR7+CD27+CD95- naive CD8+ T cells expressing CXCR3 (TNR3+). CDR3 amino acids: CASSFEGGNKYF.